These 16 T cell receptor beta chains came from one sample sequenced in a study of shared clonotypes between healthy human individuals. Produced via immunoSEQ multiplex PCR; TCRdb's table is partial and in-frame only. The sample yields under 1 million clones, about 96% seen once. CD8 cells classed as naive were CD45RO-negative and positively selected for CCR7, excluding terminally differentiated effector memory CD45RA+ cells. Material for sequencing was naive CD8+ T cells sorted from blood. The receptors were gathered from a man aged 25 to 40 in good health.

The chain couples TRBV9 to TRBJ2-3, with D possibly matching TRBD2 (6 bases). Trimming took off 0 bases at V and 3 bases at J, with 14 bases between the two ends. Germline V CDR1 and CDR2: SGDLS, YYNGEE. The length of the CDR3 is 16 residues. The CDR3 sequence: CASSVVNGSVTDTQYF. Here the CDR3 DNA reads TGTGCCAGCAGCGTAGTTAACGGGAGTGTGACAGATACGCAGTATTTT. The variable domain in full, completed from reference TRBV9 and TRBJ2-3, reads DSGVTQTPKHLITATGQRVTLRCSPRSGDLSVYWYQQSLDQGLQFLIQYYNGEERAKGNILERFSAQQFPDLHSELNLSSLELGDSALYFCASSVVNGSVTDTQYFGPGTRLTVL.

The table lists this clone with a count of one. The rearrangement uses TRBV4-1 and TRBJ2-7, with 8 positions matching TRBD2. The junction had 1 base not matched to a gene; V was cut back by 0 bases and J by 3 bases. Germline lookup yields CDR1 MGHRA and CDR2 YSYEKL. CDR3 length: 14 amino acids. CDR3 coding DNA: TGCGCCAGCAGCCAAGATGGGACTAGCTACGAGCAGTACTTC. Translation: CASSQDGTSYEQYF.

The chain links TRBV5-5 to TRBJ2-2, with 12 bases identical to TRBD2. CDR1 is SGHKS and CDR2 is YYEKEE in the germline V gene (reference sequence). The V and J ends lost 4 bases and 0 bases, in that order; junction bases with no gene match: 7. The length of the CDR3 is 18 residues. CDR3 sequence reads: CASSPTSGSWTNTGELFF. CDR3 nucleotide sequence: TGTGCCAGCAGCCCGACTAGCGGGAGTTGGACGAACACCGGGGAGCTGTTTTTT.

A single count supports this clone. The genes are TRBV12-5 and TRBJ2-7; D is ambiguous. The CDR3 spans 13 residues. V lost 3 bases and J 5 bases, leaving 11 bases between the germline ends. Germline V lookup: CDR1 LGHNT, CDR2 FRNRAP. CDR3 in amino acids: CASGLVSEDEQYF. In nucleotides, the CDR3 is TGTGCTAGTGGTTTAGTGTCGGAAGACGAGCAGTACTTC.

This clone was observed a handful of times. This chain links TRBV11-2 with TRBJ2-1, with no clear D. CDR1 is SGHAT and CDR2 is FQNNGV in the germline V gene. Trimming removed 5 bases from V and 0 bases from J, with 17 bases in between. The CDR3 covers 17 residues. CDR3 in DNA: TGTGCCAGCAGCCACGTCCAAACTTACTTCTCCTACAATGAGCAGTTCTTC. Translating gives CASSHVQTYFSYNEQFF.

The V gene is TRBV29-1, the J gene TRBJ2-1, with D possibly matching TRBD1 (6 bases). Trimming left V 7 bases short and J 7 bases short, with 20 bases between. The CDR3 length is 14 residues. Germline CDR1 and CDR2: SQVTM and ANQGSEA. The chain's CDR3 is CSALRYRAFNEQFF. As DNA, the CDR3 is TGCAGCGCCCTTCGATACAGGGCCTTTAATGAGCAGTTCTTC.

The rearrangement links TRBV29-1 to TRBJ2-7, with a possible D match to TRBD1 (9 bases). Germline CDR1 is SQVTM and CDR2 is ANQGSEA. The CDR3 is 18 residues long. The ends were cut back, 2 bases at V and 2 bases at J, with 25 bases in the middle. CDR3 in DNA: TGCAGCGTTGAATCCAGGACAGGGGCGCCAGCGGGGGCCTACGAGCAGTACTTC. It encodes CSVESRTGAPAGAYEQYF.

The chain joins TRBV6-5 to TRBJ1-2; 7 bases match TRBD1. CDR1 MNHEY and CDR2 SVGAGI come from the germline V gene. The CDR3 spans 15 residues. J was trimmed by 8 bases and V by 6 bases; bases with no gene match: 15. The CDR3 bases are TGTGCCAGCAGCCCAAACCTCTGGGGAGGGGGCGGCTACACCTTC. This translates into CASSPNLWGGGGYTF.

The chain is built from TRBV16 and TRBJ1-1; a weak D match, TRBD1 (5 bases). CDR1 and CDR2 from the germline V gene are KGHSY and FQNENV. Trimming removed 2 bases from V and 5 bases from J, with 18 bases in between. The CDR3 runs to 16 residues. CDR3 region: CASSQVPSGGGTEAFF. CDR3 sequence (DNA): TGTGCCAGCAGCCAAGTACCCTCGGGGGGTGGGACTGAAGCTTTCTTT.

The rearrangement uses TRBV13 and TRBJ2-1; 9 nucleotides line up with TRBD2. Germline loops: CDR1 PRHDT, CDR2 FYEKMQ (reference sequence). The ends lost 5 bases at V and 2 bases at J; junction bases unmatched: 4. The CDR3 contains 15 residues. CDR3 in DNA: TGTGCCAGCAGCCTAGCGGGAAACCCCTACAATGAGCAGTTCTTC. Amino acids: CASSLAGNPYNEQFF.

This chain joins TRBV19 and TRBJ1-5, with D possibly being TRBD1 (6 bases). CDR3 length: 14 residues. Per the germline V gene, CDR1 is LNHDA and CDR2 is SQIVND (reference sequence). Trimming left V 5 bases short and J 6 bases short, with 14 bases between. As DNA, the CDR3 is TGTGCCAGTAGTTTACAGGGACGGGCTCAGCCCCAGCATTTT. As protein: CASSLQGRAQPQHF.

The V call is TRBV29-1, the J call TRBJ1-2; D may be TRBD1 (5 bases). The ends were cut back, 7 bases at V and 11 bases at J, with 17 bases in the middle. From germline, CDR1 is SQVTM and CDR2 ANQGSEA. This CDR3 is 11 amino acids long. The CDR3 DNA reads TGCAGCGCCCCCCGCGGGGGGGGTTACACCTTC. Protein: CSAPRGGGYTF.

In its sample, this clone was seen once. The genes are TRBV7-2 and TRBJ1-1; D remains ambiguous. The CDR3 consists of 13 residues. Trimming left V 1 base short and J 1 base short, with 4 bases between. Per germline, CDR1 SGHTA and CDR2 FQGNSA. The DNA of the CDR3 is TGTGCCAGCAGCTTAGAGAGGAACACTGAAGCTTTCTTT. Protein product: CASSLERNTEAFF.

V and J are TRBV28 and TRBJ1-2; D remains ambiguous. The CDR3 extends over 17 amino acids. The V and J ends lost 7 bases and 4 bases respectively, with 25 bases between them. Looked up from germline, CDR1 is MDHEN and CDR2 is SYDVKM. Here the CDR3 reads CASIKLWAGSSGYGYTF. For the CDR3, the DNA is TGTGCCAGCATTAAACTTTGGGCCGGATCCTCTGGCTATGGCTACACCTTC.

The CDR3 sequence: CASSPNRGLNTEAFF. The CDR3 nucleotides are TGTGCCAGCAGCCCGAACAGGGGGCTGAACACTGAAGCTTTCTTT. The chain combines TRBV7-8 with TRBJ1-1, with 9 bases that match TRBD1. There are 15 residues in the CDR3. From germline, CDR1 is SGHVS and CDR2 FQNEAQ. The junction had 4 bases not matched to a gene; V was cut back by 5 bases and J by 0 bases.

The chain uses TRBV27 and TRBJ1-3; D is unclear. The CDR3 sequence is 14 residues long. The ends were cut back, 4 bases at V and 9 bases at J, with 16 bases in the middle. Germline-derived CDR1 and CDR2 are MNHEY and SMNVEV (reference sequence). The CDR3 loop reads CASSSLEPIGTIYF. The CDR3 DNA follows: TGTGCCAGCAGTTCGCTCGAGCCCATTGGCACCATATATTTT.